The rows below give T cell receptor beta chains drawn from one sample of a study of blood T cell repertoires in COVID-19. TCRdb's table, derived via immunoSEQ multiplex PCR, lists solely in-frame clones and lacks some. The table lists a few hundred thousand clones, around 86% of them singletons. The sample taken for sequencing was peripheral blood. The receptors stem from a woman aged 50 to 60 with acute or convalescent COVID-19. Both conserved end residues are part of each CDR3. The D gene is left open where the match is weak. Size values are once, few and many counts, or a class for expanded clones, and some rows have none.

j_call d_call v_call clone_size cdr3_nt cdr3_aa
TRBJ2-3 - TRBV5-6 - TGTGCCAGCAGGTGGGGGGGCACAGATACGCAGTATTTT CASRWGGTDTQYF
TRBJ2-7 - TRBV7-9 - TGTGCCAGCAGCTCGCCGACTAGTCCGACCTACGAGCAGTACTTC CASSSPTSPTYEQYF
TRBJ1-3 TRBD1 TRBV28 - TGTGCCAGCAGTCCCTGGGACAGATACCCTGGAAACACCATATATTTT CASSPWDRYPGNTIYF
TRBJ1-5 TRBD1 TRBV3-1/TRBV3-2 - TGTGCCAGCAGCCCCGGACAGGGGGGTCAGCCCCAGCATTTT CASSPGQGGQPQHF
TRBJ2-1 - TRBV5-1 - TGCGCCAGCAGCTTGTCGGTCAATGAGCAGTTCTTC CASSLSVNEQFF
TRBJ1-1 - TRBV28 - TGTGCCAGCTACACGGACTGGGGGGGGCTATACTTGAACACTGAAGCTTTCTTT CASYTDWGGLYLNTEAFF
TRBJ2-1 - TRBV27 - TGTGCCAGCGACACGGTAGGGGGAGGGCCGGAGTTCTTC CASDTVGGGPEFF
TRBJ2-7 TRBD1 TRBV10-3 once TGTGCCATCAGTCAACCGGGACAGGGCTACGAGCAGTACTTC CAISQPGQGYEQYF
TRBJ2-1 TRBD2 TRBV4-3 - TGCGCCAGCAGCCAAGCCCACACTAGCGCGAGACCTATTAGCTCCTACAATGAGCAGTTCTTC CASSQAHTSARPISSYNEQFF
TRBJ1-2 - TRBV6-5 - TGTGCCAGCGGAGGGCAGCTCGCCCCCTATGGCTACACCTTC CASGGQLAPYGYTF
TRBJ2-1 TRBD2 TRBV14 - TGTGCCAGCAGCCAGGAGGGACTAGTTGGTAATGAGCAGTTCTTC CASSQEGLVGNEQFF
TRBJ2-3 - TRBV4-1 - TGCGCCAGCAGCCAAGATGAGGATCTGAGCACAGATACGCAGTATTTT CASSQDEDLSTDTQYF
TRBJ1-1 TRBD1 TRBV4-2 - TGTGCCAGCAGCCAACCCGACAGGGCGAACACTGAAGCTTTCTTT CASSQPDRANTEAFF
TRBJ2-7 - TRBV28 - TGTGCCAGTGCGGTCGGACAGCACTACGAGCAGTACTTC CASAVGQHYEQYF
TRBJ1-1 - TRBV6-4 - TGTGCCAGCAGTGAACTTCTCGGGACTGAAGCTTTCTTT CASSELLGTEAFF
TRBJ1-4 TRBD1 TRBV30 - TGTGCCTGGAGTGGCGACAGGGGGCTCTTAGAAAAACTGTTTTTT CAWSGDRGLLEKLFF
TRBJ1-2 - TRBV16 - TGTGCCAGCAGTCCGGACAGACTGAACTATGGCTACACCTTC CASSPDRLNYGYTF
TRBJ2-5 TRBD1 TRBV29-1 - TGCAGCGTTGATGAGACAGGGCGGCAAGAGACCCAGTACTTC CSVDETGRQETQYF
TRBJ2-7 - TRBV12-3/TRBV12-4 - TGTGCCAGCAGCCCCTCAGGGGTTGAGTACTTC CASSPSGVEYF
TRBJ2-1 - TRBV5-1 - TGCGCCAGCAGCTTGGCGGGAGAGAGCTACAATGAGCAGTTCTTC CASSLAGESYNEQFF
TRBJ2-3 TRBD2 TRBV27 - TGTGCCAGCAGTACACTAGCGGGGACGACAGATACGCAGTATTTT CASSTLAGTTDTQYF
TRBJ2-7 - TRBV2 - TGTGCCAGCAGTGGAAGAGGCTACGAGCAGTACTTC CASSGRGYEQYF
TRBJ2-7 TRBD1 TRBV11-3 - TGTGCCAGCAGCTCGACAGGGGACGAGCAGTACTTC CASSSTGDEQYF
TRBJ2-1 TRBD2 TRBV19 - TGTGCCAGTAGTAAGACTAGCGGGATCTATGAGCAGTTCTTC CASSKTSGIYEQFF
TRBJ2-6 TRBD1 TRBV18 few TGTGCCAGCTCCCCCGGGACAGCTAACTCTGGGGCCAACGTCCTGACTTTC CASSPGTANSGANVLTF
TRBJ1-3 TRBD1 TRBV4-3 - TGCGCCAGCAGCCCTTTAGGGACAGCTGGAAACACCATATATTTT CASSPLGTAGNTIYF
TRBJ2-7 TRBD1 TRBV25-1 - TGTGCCAGCAGTGAAAGGGACAGAGGACACGAGCAGTACTTC CASSERDRGHEQYF
TRBJ2-5 - TRBV5-6 - TGTGCCAGCAGCTTGTCGGGAGAAGAGACCCAGTACTTC CASSLSGEETQYF
TRBJ1-6 TRBD1 TRBV4-3 - TGCGCCAGCAGCCAACTTATCGGAGGGGGCGTCCCCCTTAATTCACCCCTCCACTTT CASSQLIGGGVPLNSPLHF
TRBJ1-1 - TRBV5-5 - TGTGCCAGCAGCTTGGGACATCTGAACACTGAAGCTTTCTTT CASSLGHLNTEAFF
TRBJ2-2 TRBD1 TRBV27 - TGTGCCAGCGGACTGAGGACAGGGGGGGAGACCGGGGAGCTGTTTTTT CASGLRTGGETGELFF
TRBJ2-3 - TRBV6-2/TRBV6-3 - TGTGCCAGCAGTACGACCCCCTATGGGGAGTTGCCAGATACGCAGTATTTT CASSTTPYGELPDTQYF
TRBJ2-1 TRBD2 TRBV29-1 - TGCAGCGCTGAGGGGGCTCGAGCGGGAGGGCCTGACAATGAGCAGTTCTTC CSAEGARAGGPDNEQFF
TRBJ1-5 TRBD1 TRBV19 - TGTGCCAGTAGTATATTATCTGGAAACAGGGGTCAGCCCCAGCATTTT CASSILSGNRGQPQHF
TRBJ2-5 TRBD2 TRBV7-7 - TGTGCTAGCAGCTTAGAGGCGGGAGAAGGAGACCAGTACTTC CASSLEAGEGDQYF
TRBJ2-2 - TRBV2 - TGTGCCAGCAGCGGACTCTCAGACCCCGGGGAGCTGTTTTTT CASSGLSDPGELFF
TRBJ2-4 TRBD2 TRBV24-1 - TGTGCCACCAGTGACGGCAGCGGGAGCGGAAACATTCAGTACTTC CATSDGSGSGNIQYF
TRBJ2-7 - TRBV7-2 few TGTGCCAGCAGCTTTGACTATCGACGGTACTTC CASSFDYRRYF
TRBJ2-1 - TRBV10-3 few TGTGCCATCAACGCACGCGCATTTTTCAATGAGCAGTTCTTC CAINARAFFNEQFF
TRBJ1-5 TRBD1 TRBV5-4 once TGTGCCAGCAGCCCAGGACAGGGGAATCAGCCCCAGCATTTT CASSPGQGNQPQHF
TRBJ1-5 TRBD1 TRBV19 - TGTGCCAGTAGTCCAAGGACAGGGGGCGCGAGCAATCAGCCCCAGCATTTT CASSPRTGGASNQPQHF
TRBJ1-2 - TRBV30 - TGTGCCTGTCGAAGGGGTGACTATGGCTACACCTTC CACRRGDYGYTF
TRBJ2-1 TRBD2 TRBV6-2/TRBV6-3 - TGTGCCAGCAGCCTCTTGCGGGGTGGACTAGCGGGAGTGAATGAGCAGTTCTTC CASSLLRGGLAGVNEQFF
TRBJ2-3 TRBD1 TRBV5-1 - TGCGCCAGCAGCCCTACAGGGGGCAACACAGATACGCAGTATTTT CASSPTGGNTDTQYF
TRBJ2-1 - TRBV21-1 - TGTGCCAGCATCCCAAGGGTAGCGGGATACAATGAGCAGTTCTTC CASIPRVAGYNEQFF
TRBJ1-1 TRBD1 TRBV5-8 - TGTGCCAGCAGGACAGGGGGGACTGAAGCTTTCTTT CASRTGGTEAFF
TRBJ2-5 - TRBV5-1 - TGCGCCAGCACCGATAGCCAAGAGACCCAGTACTTC CASTDSQETQYF
TRBJ1-6 - TRBV5-6 few TGTGCCAGTCTTAACAGGGTTACGGATTCACCCCTCCACTTT CASLNRVTDSPLHF
TRBJ2-7 TRBD1 TRBV9 once TGTGCCAGCAGCGTATCCACGACAGGGACCTACGAGCAGTACTTC CASSVSTTGTYEQYF
TRBJ2-5 TRBD1 TRBV7-3 - TGTGCCAGCAGCCGGGGACAGGGTGAGACCCAGTACTTC CASSRGQGETQYF
TRBJ2-7 - TRBV6-5 few TGTGCCATCGGACTCACCCACGAGCAGTACTTC CAIGLTHEQYF
TRBJ2-3 - TRBV25-1 - TGTGCCAGCAGTGATTCGTCTAGCACAGATACGCAGTATTTT CASSDSSSTDTQYF
TRBJ2-5 - TRBV7-2 - TGTGCCAGCAGCTTAGCGCGGGGAGGCCCAAGAGGGGAGACCCAGTACTTC CASSLARGGPRGETQYF
TRBJ2-1 TRBD2 TRBV24-1 - TGTGCCACCAGCTGGCGGGAGGGCCACTACAATGAGCAGTTCTTC CATSWREGHYNEQFF
TRBJ1-1 - TRBV4-1 - TGCGCCAGCAGTGGCGCGGGAGTGAACACTGAAGCTTTCTTT CASSGAGVNTEAFF
TRBJ2-3 TRBD2 TRBV10-3 - TGTGCCATCAGTGAGTCGTCTAGCGGGGTGTTCACAGATACGCAGTATTTT CAISESSSGVFTDTQYF
TRBJ2-7 - TRBV28 few TGTGCCAGCGGGTTTGGGAGGAATTCTAACTCCTACGAGCAGTACTTC CASGFGRNSNSYEQYF
TRBJ2-3 - TRBV6-5 - TGTGCCAGCAGTTACTCTCTGTCAGGGTTGACAGATACGCAGTATTTT CASSYSLSGLTDTQYF
TRBJ2-7 - TRBV4-2 - TGTGCCAGCAGCCAGGATATTACAGCTACGACCTACGAGCAGTACTTC CASSQDITATTYEQYF
TRBJ1-1 - TRBV7-9 - TGTGCCAGCAGCCCCGCCGGGACAATGAACACTGAAGCTTTCTTT CASSPAGTMNTEAFF